These T cell receptor beta chains were read from a single sample in a study of Graves' ophthalmopathy and Graves' hyperthyroidism. MiXCR was run by TCRdb on the multiplex PCR reads, yielding one entry per CDR3 protein. This table has around 660,000 distinct CDR3 sequences, roughly 39% appearing once. The sample taken for sequencing was peripheral blood. These receptors were obtained from an adult man with Graves' ophthalmopathy. Each CDR3 is given with its conserved first and last residue. A D gene is named only where the DNA matches it firmly. Clone sizes are given selectively: once, few, many, or a class where the clone is expanded.

abundance	d_gene	v_gene	j_gene	CDR3nt	CDR3aa
many	-	TRBV19	TRBJ1-2	TGTGCCAGTAGTATTGGGGTGTTCGATGGCTACACCTTC	CASSIGVFDGYTF
many	TRBD2	TRBV2	TRBJ2-7	TGTGCCAGCAGGAAAGGGACTAGCGGAGTTTATGAGCAGTACTTC	CASRKGTSGVYEQYF
many	TRBD2	TRBV20-1	TRBJ2-5	TGCAGTGCTAGAGGCGCGAGTAGCGGGGGGAGGGAGACCCAGTACTTC	CSARGASSGGRETQYF
-	TRBD1	TRBV7-3	TRBJ2-2	TGTGCCAGCAGCTTAAGGAGTGGGACAGGGAACACCGGGGAGCTGTTTTTT	CASSLRSGTGNTGELFF
-	-	TRBV11-1	TRBJ2-3	TGTGCCAGCAGCTCCCGGGGGCAGGGTGGGGCAGATACGCAGTATTTT	CASSSRGQGGADTQYF
many	-	TRBV7-9	TRBJ2-2	TGTGCCAGCAGCTTTAAGGAGCTGTTTTTT	CASSFKELFF
-	-	TRBV7-8	TRBJ1-2	TGTGCCAGCAGCGCCCAGGGGTTCGGCTATGGCTACACCTTC	CASSAQGFGYGYTF
few	-	TRBV11-2	TRBJ1-1	TGTGCCAGCAGCCCCGGACTGCGCACTGAAGCTTTCTTT	CASSPGLRTEAFF
few	-	TRBV5-5	TRBJ2-6	TGTGCCAGCAGCTTGGATGGGGTCCCTGGGGCCAACGTCCTGACTTTC	CASSLDGVPGANVLTF
few	TRBD2	TRBV12-3/TRBV12-4	TRBJ2-7	TGTGCCAGCAGCCCCTTGGGGGGGGTCTCCTACGAGCAGTACTTC	CASSPLGGVSYEQYF
-	TRBD2	TRBV5-4	TRBJ2-5	TGTGCCAGCAGCAACGGACTAGCGGGAGGGGGAGGAGAGACCCAGTACTTC	CASSNGLAGGGGETQYF
-	-	TRBV19	TRBJ2-2	-	CASSIGRAGGLRAGELFF
few	-	TRBV6-2/TRBV6-3	TRBJ2-7	TGTGCCAGCAGTTTGGCGAGGGAAATCTACGAGCAGTACTTC	CASSLAREIYEQYF
-	-	TRBV24-1	TRBJ1-6	TGTGCCACCAGTAAGGGCTATAATTCACCCCTCCACTTT	CATSKGYNSPLHF
many	-	TRBV19	TRBJ1-3	TGTGCCGCCAGGGTTTCTTCTGGAAACACCATATATTTT	CAARVSSGNTIYF
many	-	TRBV24-1	TRBJ2-2	TGTGCCACCAGTGACCGGACCACCGGGGAGCTGTTTTTT	CATSDRTTGELFF
-	-	TRBV15	TRBJ1-6	TGTGCCACCAGCAGAGCGGGCAGCACCGGGGATTCACCCCTCCACTTT	CATSRAGSTGDSPLHF
many	-	TRBV12-3/TRBV12-4	TRBJ2-7	TGTGCCAGCAGTTCCTCCCGGGGGCTCACCTACGAGCAGTACTTC	CASSSSRGLTYEQYF
-	TRBD1	TRBV29-1	TRBJ2-2	TGCAGCGCAAGGACAGGGGGCAGTGAGCTGTTTTTT	CSARTGGSELFF
many	-	TRBV10-3	TRBJ1-5	TGTGCCAGCAGTGGGACAAGCAATCAGCCCCAGCATTTT	CASSGTSNQPQHF
few	-	TRBV25-1	TRBJ2-3	TGTGCCAGCAGTGCGACCAGAACTTTTACAGATACGCAGTATTTT	CASSATRTFTDTQYF
many	-	TRBV5-1	TRBJ2-5	TGCGCCAGCAGTCGGGCTAGGCAAGAGACCCAGTACTTC	CASSRARQETQYF